The clone carrying this T cell receptor beta chain was detected a few times. Antigen unknown. Original analysis: Ranging from roughly 23,224 to 690,600, TCR counts per sample had a median value of approximately 95,000. TCRdb re-called the RACE reads with MiXCR, one entry per CDR3 protein. The V and J calls reflect TCRdb's pipeline rather than the authors' work. Of approximately 97,000 distinct CDR3 sequences in the sample, 27% are singletons; the top ten hold about a tenth. This specimen comes from a study of human T cells and chemical hapten exposure. About the research overall: Enrolled patients were predominantly female and had alopecia areata, totalis or universalis.

As for time point: patch test 3, about 24 weeks after DPC sensitization. The sample's treatment: therapeutic diphenylcyclopropenone sensitization with weekly scalp DPC. Sequencing started from total RNA isolated from unfractionated whole blood. Study-level points and caveats: After DPC sensitization, TCRs above 1 in 1000 frequency showed no change.

Trimming left V 0 bases short and J 6 bases short, with 8 bases between. Germline CDR1 is SEHNR and CDR2 is FQNEAQ (reference sequence). CDR3 length: 14 amino acids. The sample here was whole blood, taken in connection with sensitization to the hapten diphenylcyclopropenone (DPC). V usage is TRBV7-9 and J usage is TRBJ2-2, with D unclear. The sequence was obtained from a man aged 40-50 years with alopecia areata. Some clones in this sample may be carry-over from other donors' samples. The CDR3 protein is CASSLAYPPGELFF. The CDR3 nucleotides are TGTGCCAGCAGCTTAGCCTATCCCCCCGGGGAGCTGTTTTTT.